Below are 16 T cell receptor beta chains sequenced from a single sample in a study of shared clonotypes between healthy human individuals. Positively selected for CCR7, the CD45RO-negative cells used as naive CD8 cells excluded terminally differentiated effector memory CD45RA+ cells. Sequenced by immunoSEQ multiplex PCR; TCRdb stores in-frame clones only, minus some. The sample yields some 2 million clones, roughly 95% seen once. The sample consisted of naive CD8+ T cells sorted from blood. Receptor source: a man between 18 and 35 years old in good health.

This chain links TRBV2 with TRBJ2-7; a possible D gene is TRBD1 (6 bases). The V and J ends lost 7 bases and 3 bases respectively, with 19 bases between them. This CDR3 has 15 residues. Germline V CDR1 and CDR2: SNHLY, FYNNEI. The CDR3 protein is CASTVSGSGVYEQYF. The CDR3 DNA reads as TGTGCCAGCACGGTTTCTGGGTCAGGGGTCTACGAGCAGTACTTC.

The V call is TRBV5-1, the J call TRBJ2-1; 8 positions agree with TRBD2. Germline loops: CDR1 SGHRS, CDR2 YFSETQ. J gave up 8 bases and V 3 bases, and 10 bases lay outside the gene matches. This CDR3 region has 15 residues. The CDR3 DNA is TGCGCCAGCAGCTCAGCGGGAGTAACCGGGGATGAGCAGTTCTTC. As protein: CASSSAGVTGDEQFF.

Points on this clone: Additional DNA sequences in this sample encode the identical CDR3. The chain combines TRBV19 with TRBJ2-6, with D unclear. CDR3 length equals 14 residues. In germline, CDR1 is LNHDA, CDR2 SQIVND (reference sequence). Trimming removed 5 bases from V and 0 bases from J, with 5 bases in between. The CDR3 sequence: CASSLSSGANVLTF. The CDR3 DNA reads TGTGCCAGTAGTTTAAGCTCTGGGGCCAACGTCCTGACTTTC. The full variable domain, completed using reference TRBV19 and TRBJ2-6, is DGGITQSPKYLFRKEGQNVTLSCEQNLNHDAMYWYRQDPGQGLRLIYYSQIVNDFQKGDIAEGYSVSREKKESFPLTVTSAQKNPTAFYLCASSLSSGANVLTFGAGSRLTVL.

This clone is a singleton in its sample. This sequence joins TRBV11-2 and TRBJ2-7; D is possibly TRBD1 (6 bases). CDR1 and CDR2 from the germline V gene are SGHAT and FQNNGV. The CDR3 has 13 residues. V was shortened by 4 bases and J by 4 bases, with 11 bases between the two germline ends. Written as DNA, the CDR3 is TGTGCCAGCAGCTACGGGACACCGTACGAGCAGTACTTC. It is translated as CASSYGTPYEQYF.

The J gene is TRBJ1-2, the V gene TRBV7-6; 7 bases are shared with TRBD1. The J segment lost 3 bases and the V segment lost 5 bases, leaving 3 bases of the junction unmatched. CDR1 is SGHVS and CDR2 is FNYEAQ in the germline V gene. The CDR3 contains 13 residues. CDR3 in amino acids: CASSPGTDYGYTF. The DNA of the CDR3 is TGTGCCAGCAGCCCCGGGACAGACTATGGCTACACCTTC.

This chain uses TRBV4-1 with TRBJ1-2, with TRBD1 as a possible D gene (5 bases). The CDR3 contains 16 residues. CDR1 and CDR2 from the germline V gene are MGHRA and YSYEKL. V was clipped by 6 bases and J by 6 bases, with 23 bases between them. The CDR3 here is CASRGDPGLNGNGYTF. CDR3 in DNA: TGCGCCAGCAGAGGGGACCCAGGTCTAAATGGCAATGGCTACACCTTC.

CDR3 in amino acids: CASSQEGGPGETQYF. For the CDR3, the DNA is TGCGCCAGCAGCCAAGAGGGAGGCCCGGGGGAGACCCAGTACTTC. This chain joins TRBV4-3 and TRBJ2-5; the D gene is possibly TRBD2 (6 bases). V lost 0 bases and J 5 bases, leaving 13 bases between the germline ends. Germline CDR1 LGHNA, CDR2 YSLEER. The CDR3 is 15 residues long.

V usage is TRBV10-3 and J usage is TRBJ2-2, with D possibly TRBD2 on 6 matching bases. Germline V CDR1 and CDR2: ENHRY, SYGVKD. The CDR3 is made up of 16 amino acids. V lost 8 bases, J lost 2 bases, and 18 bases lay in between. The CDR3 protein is CAIPRAEGINTGELFF. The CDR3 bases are TGTGCCATCCCTCGGGCGGAGGGGATCAACACCGGGGAGCTGTTTTTT.

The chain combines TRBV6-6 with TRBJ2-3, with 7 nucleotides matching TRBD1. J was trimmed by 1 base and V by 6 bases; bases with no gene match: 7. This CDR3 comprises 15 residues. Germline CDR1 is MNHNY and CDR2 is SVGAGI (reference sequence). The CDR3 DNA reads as TGTGCCAGCAGCCTGAACAGGGGAGGCACAGATACGCAGTATTTT. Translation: CASSLNRGGTDTQYF.

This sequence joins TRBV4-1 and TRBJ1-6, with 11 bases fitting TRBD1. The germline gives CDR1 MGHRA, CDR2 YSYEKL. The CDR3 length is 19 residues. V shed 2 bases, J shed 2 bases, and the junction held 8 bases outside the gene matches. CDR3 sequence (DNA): TGCGCCAGCAGCCAATTAGGACAGGGGGCATTCCCCTATAATTCACCCCTCCACTTT. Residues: CASSQLGQGAFPYNSPLHF.

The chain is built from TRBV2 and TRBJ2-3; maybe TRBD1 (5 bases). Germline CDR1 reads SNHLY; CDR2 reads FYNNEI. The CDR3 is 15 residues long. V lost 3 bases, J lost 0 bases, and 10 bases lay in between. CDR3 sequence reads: CASSDDRTSTDTQYF. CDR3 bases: TGTGCCAGCAGTGATGACAGAACCAGCACAGATACGCAGTATTTT.

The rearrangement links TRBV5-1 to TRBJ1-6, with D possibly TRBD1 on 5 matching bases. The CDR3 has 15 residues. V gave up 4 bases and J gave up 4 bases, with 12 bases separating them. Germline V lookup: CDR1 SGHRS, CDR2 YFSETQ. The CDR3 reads CASSAGTDYNSPLHF. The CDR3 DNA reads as TGCGCCAGCAGCGCGGGGACGGATTATAATTCACCCCTCCACTTT.

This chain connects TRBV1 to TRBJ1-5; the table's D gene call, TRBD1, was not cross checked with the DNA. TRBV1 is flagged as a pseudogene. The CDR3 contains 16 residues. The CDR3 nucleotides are TGCACCAGCAGCCCCTCAGAAAGATATAGCAATCAGCCCCAGCATTTT. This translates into CTSSPSERYSNQPQHF.

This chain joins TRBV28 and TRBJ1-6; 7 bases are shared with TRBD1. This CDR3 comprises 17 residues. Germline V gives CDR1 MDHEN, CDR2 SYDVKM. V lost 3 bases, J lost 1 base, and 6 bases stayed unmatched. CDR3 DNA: TGTGCCAGCAGTTTGACAGGGACGGGTTCCTATAATTCACCCCTCCACTTT. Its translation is CASSLTGTGSYNSPLHF.

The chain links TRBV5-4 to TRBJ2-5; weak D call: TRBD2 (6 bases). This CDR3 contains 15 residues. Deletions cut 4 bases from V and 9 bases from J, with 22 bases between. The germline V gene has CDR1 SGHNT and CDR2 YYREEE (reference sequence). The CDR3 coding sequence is TGTGCCAGCAGCCAAGATGACACCACCGGCGGGGCCCAGTACTTC. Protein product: CASSQDDTTGGAQYF.

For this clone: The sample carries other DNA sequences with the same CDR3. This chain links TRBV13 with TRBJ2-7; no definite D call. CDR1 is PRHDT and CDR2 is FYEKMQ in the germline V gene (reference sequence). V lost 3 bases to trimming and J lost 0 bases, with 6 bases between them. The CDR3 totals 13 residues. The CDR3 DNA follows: TGTGCCAGCAGCTTGGCAAGCTCCTACGAGCAGTACTTC. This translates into CASSLASSYEQYF.